This T cell receptor (beta chain) was identified during a study of CD8+ T cells in alopecia areata. Study-wide background: For treated patients, severity scores reflected the percentage of scalp area affected.

The study's findings and limits: Normal-skin resident alphabeta T cells also appear among scalp sample sequences. Although TCR sharing was seen in mice, sharing across patients was less clear, possibly for HLA-related reasons.

Described treatment: oral pan-JAK inhibitor, 5-10 mg twice daily. As part of sample collection, lesional scalp punch biopsies and peripheral blood were taken from alopecia areata patients. This clone was counted between two and nine times. Its matching antigen is unknown. Trimming took 0 bases from V and 2 from J, leaving 10 bases between them. Germline CDR1 GTSNPN, CDR2 SVGIG (reference sequence). The CDR3 has 15 residues. RNA extraction was followed by reverse transcription into cDNA, which acted as the sequencing template. Clones were read by immunoSEQ multiplex PCR, and TCRdb kept only the in-frame ones, dropping some. The table includes about 60,000 clones, roughly 50% detected once.

The receptor was derived from a human donor with alopecia areata. The sample was CD8+ T cells sorted from blood, taken at approximately week 36, from a patient treated with tofacitinib. The V and J genes are TRBV30 and TRBJ2-2; D possibly corresponds to TRBD2 (5 bases). CDR3 coding DNA: TGTGCCTGGAGTGTTCCTAGCCAAAACACCGGGGAGCTGTTTTTT. Translating gives CAWSVPSQNTGELFF.